Listed below are T cell receptor beta chains from one sample, sequenced in a study of OX40 agonist ivuxolimab in advanced cancers. This table comes from immunoSEQ multiplex PCR, and its TCRdb copy is limited to in-frame clones, with some not included. The table records about 100,000 clones, 80% to 95% of them present only once. Material: CD4+ or CD8+ T cells sorted from blood, obtained in a trial of the OX40 agonist ivuxolimab. The receptors were gathered from an adult with an advanced solid tumor such as melanoma, head and neck, liver or kidney cancer. Each CDR3 is given with its conserved first and last residue. The order of the fields is D gene, clone size, V gene, J gene, CDR3 protein, CDR3 DNA. D genes are given only for firm matches. Clone size is shown for a subset of rows, as once, few, many or a class of expanded clone.

D gene: -
clone size: -
V gene: TRBV7-2
J gene: TRBJ1-1
CDR3 protein: CASSSGGNTEAFF
CDR3 DNA: TGTGCCAGCAGCTCCGGGGGAAACACTGAAGCTTTCTTT

D gene: -
clone size: -
V gene: TRBV5-4
J gene: TRBJ2-7
CDR3 protein: CASSSSSYEQYF
CDR3 DNA: TGTGCCAGCAGCTCCTCTTCCTACGAGCAGTACTTC

D gene: TRBD1
clone size: once
V gene: TRBV13
J gene: TRBJ1-1
CDR3 protein: CASSSRGQLSTEAFF
CDR3 DNA: TGTGCCAGCAGCTCCCGGGGACAGTTGAGCACTGAAGCTTTCTTT

D gene: TRBD2
clone size: -
V gene: TRBV19
J gene: TRBJ2-2
CDR3 protein: CASSRSGQNTGELFF
CDR3 DNA: TGTGCCAGTAGTCGTAGCGGGCAGAACACCGGGGAGCTGTTTTTT

D gene: TRBD1
clone size: -
V gene: TRBV5-4
J gene: TRBJ2-1
CDR3 protein: CASSNFDRAYNEQFF
CDR3 DNA: TGTGCCAGCAGCAACTTCGACAGGGCCTACAATGAGCAGTTCTTC

D gene: TRBD1
clone size: -
V gene: TRBV19
J gene: TRBJ1-1
CDR3 protein: CASSISRDRSPMNTEAFF
CDR3 DNA: TGTGCCAGTAGTATAAGCCGGGACAGGTCCCCCATGAACACTGAAGCTTTCTTT

D gene: -
clone size: once
V gene: TRBV18
J gene: TRBJ2-2
CDR3 protein: CASSPFLQSGTSTGELFF
CDR3 DNA: TGTGCCAGCTCACCTTTCCTACAGTCAGGGACAAGCACCGGGGAGCTGTTTTTT

D gene: -
clone size: -
V gene: TRBV5-1
J gene: TRBJ2-1
CDR3 protein: CASSLPLSVAYNEQFF
CDR3 DNA: TGCGCCAGCAGCCTCCCCCTATCAGTTGCTTACAATGAGCAGTTCTTC

D gene: -
clone size: -
V gene: TRBV6-5
J gene: TRBJ1-5
CDR3 protein: CASSYSIRGQPQHF
CDR3 DNA: TGTGCCAGCAGTTACTCGATCCGTGGGCAGCCCCAGCATTTT

D gene: -
clone size: -
V gene: TRBV30
J gene: TRBJ1-2
CDR3 protein: CAWSGSRAGENYGYTF
CDR3 DNA: TGTGCCTGGAGTGGCTCCCGGGCAGGAGAAAACTATGGCTACACCTTC

D gene: -
clone size: -
V gene: TRBV2
J gene: TRBJ2-7
CDR3 protein: CASKVAYEQYF
CDR3 DNA: TGTGCCAGCAAGGTGGCCTACGAGCAGTACTTC

D gene: -
clone size: -
V gene: TRBV6-1
J gene: TRBJ2-2
CDR3 protein: CASRQGTGELFF
CDR3 DNA: TGTGCCAGCAGGCAGGGCACCGGGGAGCTGTTTTTT

D gene: -
clone size: -
V gene: TRBV5-6
J gene: TRBJ2-1
CDR3 protein: CASSRTDEQFF
CDR3 DNA: TGTGCCAGCAGCCGCACGGATGAGCAGTTCTTC

D gene: -
clone size: -
V gene: TRBV6-5
J gene: TRBJ1-3
CDR3 protein: CASSYSMASGNTIYF
CDR3 DNA: TGTGCCAGCAGTTACTCGATGGCCTCTGGAAACACCATATATTTT

D gene: -
clone size: -
V gene: TRBV28
J gene: TRBJ1-5
CDR3 protein: CASSDRGSGGQPQHF
CDR3 DNA: TGTGCCAGCAGCGATAGGGGGAGCGGCGGTCAGCCCCAGCATTTT

D gene: TRBD2
clone size: -
V gene: TRBV19
J gene: TRBJ2-2
CDR3 protein: CASSMATSGKTGELFF
CDR3 DNA: TGTGCCAGTAGTATGGCGACTAGCGGGAAAACCGGGGAGCTGTTTTTT

D gene: -
clone size: -
V gene: TRBV9
J gene: TRBJ1-1
CDR3 protein: CASSVDGTYGEAFF
CDR3 DNA: TGTGCCAGCAGCGTAGACGGGACCTATGGTGAAGCTTTCTTT

D gene: -
clone size: -
V gene: TRBV7-6
J gene: TRBJ2-5
CDR3 protein: CASSLRDATQYF
CDR3 DNA: TGTGCCAGCAGCTTGAGAGATGCGACCCAGTACTTC

D gene: -
clone size: -
V gene: TRBV27
J gene: TRBJ1-1
CDR3 protein: CASSFGGGTEAFF
CDR3 DNA: TGTGCCAGCAGTTTCGGGGGGGGCACTGAAGCTTTCTTT

D gene: -
clone size: -
V gene: TRBV29-1
J gene: TRBJ1-1
CDR3 protein: CSGGESGRTEAFF
CDR3 DNA: TGCAGCGGGGGAGAGTCGGGTCGCACTGAAGCTTTCTTT

D gene: -
clone size: -
V gene: TRBV23-1
J gene: TRBJ2-3
CDR3 protein: CASSQSTEAGCTDTQYF
CDR3 DNA: TGCGCCAGCAGTCAATCGACGGAGGCGGGGTGCACAGATACGCAGTATTTT

D gene: TRBD1
clone size: -
V gene: TRBV15
J gene: TRBJ2-1
CDR3 protein: CATSTPLDRGFNEQFF
CDR3 DNA: TGTGCCACCAGCACCCCCTTGGACAGGGGGTTCAATGAGCAGTTCTTC

D gene: -
clone size: -
V gene: TRBV7-9
J gene: TRBJ2-7
CDR3 protein: CAGGGRSEQYF
CDR3 DNA: TGTGCGGGGGGCGGGAGAAGCGAGCAGTACTTC

D gene: -
clone size: -
V gene: TRBV18
J gene: TRBJ2-1
CDR3 protein: CASSPQGNEQFF
CDR3 DNA: TGTGCCAGCTCACCCCAGGGGAATGAGCAGTTCTTC

D gene: -
clone size: -
V gene: TRBV7-2
J gene: TRBJ2-2
CDR3 protein: CASSSTGGRNTGELFF
CDR3 DNA: TGTGCCAGCAGCTCCACGGGGGGCCGCAACACCGGGGAGCTGTTTTTT

D gene: TRBD2
clone size: once
V gene: TRBV6-6
J gene: TRBJ2-1
CDR3 protein: CASSYGSGRRSDEQFF
CDR3 DNA: TGTGCCAGCAGTTACGGCAGCGGGAGACGTAGCGATGAGCAGTTCTTC

D gene: -
clone size: -
V gene: TRBV5-4
J gene: TRBJ1-3
CDR3 protein: CASSLVGAAGNTIYF
CDR3 DNA: TGTGCCAGCAGCTTGGTTGGTGCAGCCGGAAACACCATATATTTT

D gene: -
clone size: few
V gene: TRBV28
J gene: TRBJ2-1
CDR3 protein: CASSLAWGRSYNEQFF
CDR3 DNA: TGTGCCAGCAGTTTAGCTTGGGGGAGGTCCTACAATGAGCAGTTCTTC

D gene: -
clone size: -
V gene: TRBV9
J gene: TRBJ2-2
CDR3 protein: CASSVSPTREGAGELFF
CDR3 DNA: TGTGCCAGCAGCGTATCCCCGACTCGAGAGGGGGCCGGGGAGCTGTTTTTT

D gene: -
clone size: -
V gene: TRBV10-2
J gene: TRBJ2-7
CDR3 protein: CASSDRDLIYEQYF
CDR3 DNA: TGCGCCAGCAGTGATCGGGACTTAATCTACGAGCAGTACTTC

D gene: -
clone size: -
V gene: TRBV5-6
J gene: TRBJ2-5
CDR3 protein: CASSLGHLGETQYF
CDR3 DNA: TGTGCCAGCAGCTTGGGGCACCTCGGCGAGACCCAGTACTTC

D gene: -
clone size: once
V gene: TRBV15
J gene: TRBJ2-3
CDR3 protein: CATSRVRSGPQYF
CDR3 DNA: TGTGCCACCAGCAGAGTTAGAAGCGGACCTCAGTATTTT

D gene: TRBD2
clone size: -
V gene: TRBV5-1
J gene: TRBJ2-2
CDR3 protein: CASSLALRLAGEMAGELFF
CDR3 DNA: TGCGCCAGCAGCTTGGCCCTCAGATTAGCGGGAGAAATGGCCGGGGAGCTGTTTTTT

D gene: -
clone size: -
V gene: TRBV6-5
J gene: TRBJ2-7
CDR3 protein: CASTGDWPNYEQYF
CDR3 DNA: TGTGCCAGCACAGGGGACTGGCCTAACTACGAGCAGTACTTC

D gene: -
clone size: -
V gene: TRBV12-5
J gene: TRBJ2-5
CDR3 protein: CASGKGWDGQYF
CDR3 DNA: TGTGCTAGTGGCAAGGGGTGGGACGGCCAGTACTTC

D gene: -
clone size: few
V gene: TRBV19
J gene: TRBJ1-5
CDR3 protein: CASSIGRRSNQPQHF
CDR3 DNA: TGTGCCAGTAGTATCGGCCGAAGGAGCAATCAGCCCCAGCATTTT

D gene: -
clone size: -
V gene: TRBV18
J gene: TRBJ2-7
CDR3 protein: CASSLGKGGNHEQYF
CDR3 DNA: TGTGCCAGCTCACTCGGTAAGGGGGGGAACCACGAGCAGTACTTC